This T cell receptor (beta chain) was identified in a study of T cells in tuberculosis. Study results and limitations: Shorter CDR3-alpha in active tuberculosis partly drove smaller distances. GEM motif frequencies gave less than 75% accuracy; the GMM repertoire gave approximately 90%.

The protocol was immunoSEQ multiplex PCR, while the TCRdb copy is restricted to in-frame clones and leaves out a portion. This repertoire shows tens of thousands of clones, 70% to 90% found once; its top ten account for roughly 5.4%. Time point indicated: new active TB diagnosis, blood taken before or within 7 days of starting treatment. A word on this clone: Its antigen is as yet unknown.

Here the sequenced sample was PBMCs, taken at tuberculosis diagnosis. This TCR was sampled from an adult with tuberculosis.

The CDR3 protein is CASTWSGGVADTQYF. CDR3 nucleotide sequence: TGTGCCAGTACTTGGAGCGGGGGGGTGGCAGATACGCAGTATTTT. The genes are TRBV19 and TRBJ2-3, with TRBD2 matching 10 bases. Trimming took 7 bases from V and 4 from J; bases not matched to a gene: 8. CDR1 LNHDA and CDR2 SQIVND come from the germline V gene (reference sequence). The CDR3 is 15 amino acids.